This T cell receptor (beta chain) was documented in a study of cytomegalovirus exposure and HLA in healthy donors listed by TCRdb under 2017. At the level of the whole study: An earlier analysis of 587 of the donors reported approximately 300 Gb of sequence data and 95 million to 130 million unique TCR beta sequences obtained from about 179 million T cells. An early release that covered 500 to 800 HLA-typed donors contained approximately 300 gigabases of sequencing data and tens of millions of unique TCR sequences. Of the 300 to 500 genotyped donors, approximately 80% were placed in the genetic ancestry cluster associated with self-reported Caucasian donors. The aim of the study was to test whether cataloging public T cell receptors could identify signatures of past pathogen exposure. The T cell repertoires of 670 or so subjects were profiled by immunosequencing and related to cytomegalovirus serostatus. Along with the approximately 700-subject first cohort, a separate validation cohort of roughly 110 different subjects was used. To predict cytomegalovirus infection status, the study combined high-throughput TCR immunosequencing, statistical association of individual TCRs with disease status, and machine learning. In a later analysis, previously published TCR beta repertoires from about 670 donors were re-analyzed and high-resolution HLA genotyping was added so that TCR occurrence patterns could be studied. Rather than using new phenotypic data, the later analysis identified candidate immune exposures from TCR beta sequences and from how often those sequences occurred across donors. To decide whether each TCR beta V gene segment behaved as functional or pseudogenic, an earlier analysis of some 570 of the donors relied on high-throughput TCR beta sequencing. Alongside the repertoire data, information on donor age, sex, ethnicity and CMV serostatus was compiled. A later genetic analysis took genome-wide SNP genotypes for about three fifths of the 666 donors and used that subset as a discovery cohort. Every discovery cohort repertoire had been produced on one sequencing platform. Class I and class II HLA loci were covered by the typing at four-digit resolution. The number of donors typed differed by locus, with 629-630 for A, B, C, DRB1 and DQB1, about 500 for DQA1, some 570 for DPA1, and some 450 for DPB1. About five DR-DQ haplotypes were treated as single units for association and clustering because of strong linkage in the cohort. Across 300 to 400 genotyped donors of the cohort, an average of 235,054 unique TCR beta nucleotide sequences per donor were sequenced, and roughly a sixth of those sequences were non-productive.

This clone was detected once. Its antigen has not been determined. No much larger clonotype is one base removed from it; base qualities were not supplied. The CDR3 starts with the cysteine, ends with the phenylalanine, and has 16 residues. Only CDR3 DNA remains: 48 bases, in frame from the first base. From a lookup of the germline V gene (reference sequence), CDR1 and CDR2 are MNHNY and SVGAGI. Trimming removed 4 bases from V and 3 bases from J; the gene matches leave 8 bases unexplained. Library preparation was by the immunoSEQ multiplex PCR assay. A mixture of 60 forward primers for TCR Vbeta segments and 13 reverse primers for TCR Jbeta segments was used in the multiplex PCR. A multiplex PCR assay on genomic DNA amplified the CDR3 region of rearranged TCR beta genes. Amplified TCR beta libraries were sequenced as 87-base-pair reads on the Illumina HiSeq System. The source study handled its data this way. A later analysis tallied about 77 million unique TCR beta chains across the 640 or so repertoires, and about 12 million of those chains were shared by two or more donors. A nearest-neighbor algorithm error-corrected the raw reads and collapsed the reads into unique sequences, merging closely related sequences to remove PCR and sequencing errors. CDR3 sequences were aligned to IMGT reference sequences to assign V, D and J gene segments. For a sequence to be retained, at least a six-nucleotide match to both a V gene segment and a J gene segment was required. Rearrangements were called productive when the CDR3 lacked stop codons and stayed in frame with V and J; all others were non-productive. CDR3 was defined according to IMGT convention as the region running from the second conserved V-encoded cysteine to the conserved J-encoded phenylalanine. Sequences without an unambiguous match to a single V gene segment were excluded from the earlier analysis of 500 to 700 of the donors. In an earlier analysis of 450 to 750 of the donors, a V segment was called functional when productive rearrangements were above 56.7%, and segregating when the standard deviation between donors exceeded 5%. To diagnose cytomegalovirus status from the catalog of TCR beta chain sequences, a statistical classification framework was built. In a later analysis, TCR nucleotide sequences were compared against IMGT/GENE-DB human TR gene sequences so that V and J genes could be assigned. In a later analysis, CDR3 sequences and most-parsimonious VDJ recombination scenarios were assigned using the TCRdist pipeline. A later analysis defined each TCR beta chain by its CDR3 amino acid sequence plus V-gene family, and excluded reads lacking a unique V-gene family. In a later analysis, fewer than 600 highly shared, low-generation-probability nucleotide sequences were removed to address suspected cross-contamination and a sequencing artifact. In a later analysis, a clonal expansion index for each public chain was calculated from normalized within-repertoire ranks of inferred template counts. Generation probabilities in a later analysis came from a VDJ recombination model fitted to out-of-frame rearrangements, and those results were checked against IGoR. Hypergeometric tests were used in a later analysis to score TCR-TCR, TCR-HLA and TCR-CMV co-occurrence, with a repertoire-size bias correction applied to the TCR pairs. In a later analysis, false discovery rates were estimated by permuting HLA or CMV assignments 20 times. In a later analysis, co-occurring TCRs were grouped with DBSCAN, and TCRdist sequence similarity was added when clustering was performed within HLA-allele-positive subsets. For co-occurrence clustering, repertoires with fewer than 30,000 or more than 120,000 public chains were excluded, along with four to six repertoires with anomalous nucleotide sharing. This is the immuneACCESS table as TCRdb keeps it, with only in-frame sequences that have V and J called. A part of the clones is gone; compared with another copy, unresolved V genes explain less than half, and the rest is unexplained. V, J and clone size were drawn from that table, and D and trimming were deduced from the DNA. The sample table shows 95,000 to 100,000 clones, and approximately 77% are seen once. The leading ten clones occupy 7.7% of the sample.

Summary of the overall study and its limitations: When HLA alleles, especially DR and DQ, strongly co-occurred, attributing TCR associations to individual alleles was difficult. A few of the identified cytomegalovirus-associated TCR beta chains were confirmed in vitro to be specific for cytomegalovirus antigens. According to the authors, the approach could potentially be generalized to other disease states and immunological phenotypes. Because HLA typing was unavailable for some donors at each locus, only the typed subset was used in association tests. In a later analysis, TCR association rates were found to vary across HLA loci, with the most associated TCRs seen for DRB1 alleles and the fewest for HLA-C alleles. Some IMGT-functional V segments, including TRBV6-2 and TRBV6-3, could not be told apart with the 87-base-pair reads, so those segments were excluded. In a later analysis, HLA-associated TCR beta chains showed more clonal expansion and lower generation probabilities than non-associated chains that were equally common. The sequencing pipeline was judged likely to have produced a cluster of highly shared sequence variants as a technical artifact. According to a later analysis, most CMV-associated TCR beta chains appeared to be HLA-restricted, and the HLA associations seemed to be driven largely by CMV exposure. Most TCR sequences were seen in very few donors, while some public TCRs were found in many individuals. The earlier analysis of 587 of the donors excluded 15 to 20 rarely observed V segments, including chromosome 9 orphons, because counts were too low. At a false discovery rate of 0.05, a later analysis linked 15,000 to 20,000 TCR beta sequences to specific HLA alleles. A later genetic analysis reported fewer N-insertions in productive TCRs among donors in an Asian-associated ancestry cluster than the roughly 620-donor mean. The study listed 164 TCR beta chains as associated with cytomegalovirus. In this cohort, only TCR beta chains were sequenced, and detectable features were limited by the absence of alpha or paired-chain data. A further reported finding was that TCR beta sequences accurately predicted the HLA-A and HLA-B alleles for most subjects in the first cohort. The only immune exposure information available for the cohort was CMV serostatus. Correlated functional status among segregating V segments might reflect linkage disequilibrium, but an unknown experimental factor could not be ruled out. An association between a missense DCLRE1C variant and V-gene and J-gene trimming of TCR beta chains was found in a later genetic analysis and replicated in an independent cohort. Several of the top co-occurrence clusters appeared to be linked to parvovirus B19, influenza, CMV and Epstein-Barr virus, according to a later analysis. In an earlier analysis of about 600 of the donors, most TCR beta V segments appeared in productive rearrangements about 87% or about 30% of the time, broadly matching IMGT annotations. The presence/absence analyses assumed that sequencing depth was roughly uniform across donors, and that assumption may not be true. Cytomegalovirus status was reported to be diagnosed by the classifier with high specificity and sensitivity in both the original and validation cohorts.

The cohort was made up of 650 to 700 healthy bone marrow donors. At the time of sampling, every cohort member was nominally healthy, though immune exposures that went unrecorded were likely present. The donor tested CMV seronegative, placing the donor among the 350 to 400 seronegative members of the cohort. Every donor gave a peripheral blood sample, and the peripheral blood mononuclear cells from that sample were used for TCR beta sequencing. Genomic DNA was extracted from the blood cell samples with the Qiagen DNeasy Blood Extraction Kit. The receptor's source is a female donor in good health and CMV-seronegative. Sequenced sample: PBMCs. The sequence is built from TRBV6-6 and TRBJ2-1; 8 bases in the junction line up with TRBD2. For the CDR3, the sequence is CASSSGAGAFYNEQFF. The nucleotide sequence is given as TGTGCCAGCAGTTCGGGAGCGGGGGCTTTCTACAATGAGCAGTTCTTC.